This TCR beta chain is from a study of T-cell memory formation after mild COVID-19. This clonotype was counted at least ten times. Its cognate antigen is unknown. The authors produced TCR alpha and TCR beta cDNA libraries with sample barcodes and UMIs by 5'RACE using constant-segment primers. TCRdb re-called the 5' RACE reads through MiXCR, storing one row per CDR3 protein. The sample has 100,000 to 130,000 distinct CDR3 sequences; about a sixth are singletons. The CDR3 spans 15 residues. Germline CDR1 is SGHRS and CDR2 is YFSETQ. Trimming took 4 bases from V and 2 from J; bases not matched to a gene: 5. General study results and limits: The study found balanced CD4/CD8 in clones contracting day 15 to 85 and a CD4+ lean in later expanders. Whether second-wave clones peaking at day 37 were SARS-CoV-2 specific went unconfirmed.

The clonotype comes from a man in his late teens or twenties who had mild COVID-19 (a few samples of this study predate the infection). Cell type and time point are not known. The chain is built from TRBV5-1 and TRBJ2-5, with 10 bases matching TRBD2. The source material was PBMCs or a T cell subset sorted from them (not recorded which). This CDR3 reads CASSLWTSGQETQYF. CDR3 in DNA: TGCGCCAGCAGCCTATGGACTAGCGGACAAGAGACCCAGTACTTC.